The next 13 T cell receptor beta chains were all read from a single sample in a study of blood T cell repertoires in COVID-19. Libraries were prepared by immunoSEQ multiplex PCR; TCRdb keeps only in-frame clonotypes and omits some of them. This sample has some 340,000 clones, with 90% found just once. The sequencing sample was made of PBMCs or T cells enriched from blood (not recorded which). The receptors derive from a woman aged 25 to 39 who had been exposed to COVID-19.

The chain's CDR3 is CASSLSGRVGAEQYF. The CDR3 DNA is TGTGCCAGCAGTTTATCTGGACGGGTGGGGGCCGAGCAGTACTTC. J is TRBJ2-7 and V is TRBV27, with a weak D call TRBD1 (6 bases). Germline-derived CDR1 and CDR2 are MNHEY and SMNVEV (reference sequence). V lost 0 bases, J lost 6 bases, and 15 bases lay in between. CDR3 length: 15 residues.

The chain joins TRBV4-3 to TRBJ2-1; 7 bases match TRBD2. CDR1 LGHNA and CDR2 YSLEER come from the germline V gene. This CDR3 comprises 18 residues. J was trimmed by 5 bases and V by 3 bases; bases with no gene match: 16. CDR3 sequence: CASSQWGLTEGRDNEQFF. The CDR3 DNA follows: TGCGCCAGCAGCCAGTGGGGATTAACCGAAGGGAGGGACAATGAGCAGTTCTTC.

This chain joins TRBV30 and TRBJ1-5, with no clear D. This CDR3 is 14 amino acids long. Looked up from germline, CDR1 is GTSNPN and CDR2 is SVGIG (reference sequence). V shed 2 bases and J shed 5 bases, with 13 bases lying between them. CDR3 amino acids: CAWSHGEAYQPQHF. DNA for the CDR3: TGTGCCTGGAGTCACGGCGAGGCCTATCAGCCCCAGCATTTT.

The chain combines TRBV30 with TRBJ2-3; 11 bases fit TRBD2. This CDR3 is built from 14 residues. J gave up 1 base and V 5 bases, and 2 bases lay outside the gene matches. Germline V CDR1 and CDR2: GTSNPN, SVGIG (reference sequence). CDR3 sequence: CAWVLAGGTDTQYF. CDR3 nucleotide sequence: TGTGCCTGGGTACTAGCGGGGGGCACAGATACGCAGTATTTT.

V and J are TRBV9 and TRBJ2-5; 11 bases match TRBD2. Germline loops: CDR1 SGDLS, CDR2 YYNGEE. The CDR3 sequence is 14 residues long. V trimming: 1 base; J trimming: 5 bases; junction bases outside the gene matches: 1. The CDR3 protein is CASSVIAGGETQYF. Written as DNA, the CDR3 is TGTGCCAGCAGCGTAATAGCGGGGGGGGAGACCCAGTACTTC. The variable domain in full, with the rest retrieved from reference TRBV9 and TRBJ2-5, is DSGVTQTPKHLITATGQRVTLRCSPRSGDLSVYWYQQSLDQGLQFLIQYYNGEERAKGNILERFSAQQFPDLHSELNLSSLELGDSALYFCASSVIAGGETQYFGPGTRLLVL.

CDR3 amino acids: CASKGVASYEQYF. DNA for the CDR3: TGTGCCAGCAAGGGGGTTGCCTCCTACGAGCAGTACTTC. The chain is built from TRBV27 and TRBJ2-7, with TRBD1 as a possible D gene (6 bases). The V and J ends lost 7 bases and 0 bases respectively, with 10 bases between them. CDR1 MNHEY and CDR2 SMNVEV come from the germline V gene (reference sequence). CDR3 length: 13 residues.

The chain carries TRBV6-5 and TRBJ2-5, with D possibly being TRBD2 (5 bases). V gave up 7 bases and J gave up 4 bases, with 13 bases separating them. The CDR3 sequence is 13 residues long. Germline V lookup: CDR1 MNHEY, CDR2 SVGAGI. CDR3 in DNA: TGTGCCAGCACCGAAAGAGGAGGAGAGACCCAGTACTTC. The encoded protein is CASTERGGETQYF.

The V gene is TRBV28, the J gene TRBJ1-2; unclear D gene. This CDR3 is 10 amino acids long. Trimming removed 6 bases from V and 6 bases from J, with 5 bases in between. Germline V gene lookup returns CDR1 MDHEN and CDR2 SYDVKM. The CDR3: CASSFNGYTF. The CDR3 bases are TGTGCCAGCAGCTTTAATGGCTACACCTTC.

The chain carries TRBV6-5 and TRBJ1-1, with TRBD1 identical over 10 bases. The CDR3 sequence is 15 residues long. Germline V gene sequence: CDR1 MNHEY, CDR2 SVGAGI. V dropped 0 bases and J dropped 10; count of bases not matched to a gene: 8. The CDR3 sequence is CASSYSGTGERGAFF. The CDR3 nucleotides are TGTGCCAGCAGTTACTCGGGGACAGGGGAACGGGGAGCTTTCTTT.

CDR3 sequence (DNA): TGTGCCAGCAGCTTACGGAGGGTACTGCACACTGAAGCTTTCTTT. Amino acids: CASSLRRVLHTEAFF. The rearrangement uses TRBV7-3 and TRBJ1-1; no clear D. The CDR3 spans 15 residues. V shed 2 bases and J shed 3 bases, with 13 bases lying between them. CDR1 and CDR2 from the germline V gene are SGHTA and FQGTGA. Using reference TRBV7-3 and TRBJ1-1 for the parts outside the CDR3, the full variable domain is GAGVSQTPSNKVTEKGKYVELRCDPISGHTALYWYRQSLGQGPEFLIYFQGTGAADDSGLPNDRFFAVRPEGSVSTLKIQRTERGDSAVYLCASSLRRVLHTEAFFGQGTRLTVV.

CDR3 coding DNA: TGTGCCAGCAGCACAGGGTACACTGAAGCTTTCTTT. It is translated as CASSTGYTEAFF. This sequence joins TRBV9 and TRBJ1-1; tentative D call: TRBD1 (6 bases). Trimming took 4 bases from V and 3 from J, leaving 7 bases between them. The V gene's germline CDR1 is SGDLS and CDR2 YYNGEE. This CDR3 spans 12 amino acids.

The chain combines TRBV6-5 with TRBJ2-1; the match to TRBD2 covers 8 bases. Germline lookup yields CDR1 MNHEY and CDR2 SVGAGI. The CDR3 covers 15 residues. Losses at the gene ends were 6 bases for V and 9 bases for J; bases not matched to a gene: 13. The CDR3 sequence is CASRNTGGAVVEQFF. DNA of the CDR3: TGTGCCAGCAGGAACACCGGGGGGGCGGTTGTTGAGCAGTTCTTC.

For the CDR3, the DNA is TGCGCCAGCAGTCTCCTGCGGGGGGGCGAAGCTTTCTTT. Translation gives CASSLLRGGEAFF. The chain recombines TRBV5-1 with TRBJ1-1; weak D call: TRBD1 (6 bases). Germline V gene sequence: CDR1 SGHRS, CDR2 YFSETQ. The CDR3 has 13 residues. V dropped 5 bases and J dropped 8 bases, with 16 bases sitting between them.